The rows below give T cell receptor beta chains drawn from one sample of a study of early T cells in non-severe SARS-CoV-2 infection. TCRdb re-called the 5' RACE reads with MiXCR, one entry per CDR3 protein. The data hold 70,000 or so distinct CDR3 sequences, with approximately 13% observed a single time. The sequenced sample was whole blood. The receptor set was obtained from an adult who was a healthcare worker with PCR-confirmed SARS-CoV-2 infection or an uninfected control (not recorded which). The CDR3 runs from the conserved cysteine through the conserved F or W.

cdr3_length j_call v_call cdr3_aa
14 TRBJ1-4 TRBV5-1 CASSLMTTNEKLFF
11 TRBJ1-4 TRBV29-1 CSVESGEKLFF
13 TRBJ2-3 TRBV20-1 CSAAGTNADTQYF
13 TRBJ1-2 TRBV12-3/TRBV12-4 CASRLQGSEGYTF
16 TRBJ2-3 TRBV6-2/TRBV6-3 CASSYSGGHSTDTQYF
15 TRBJ2-5 TRBV12-5 CASGGLAGRQETQYF
13 TRBJ2-3 TRBV24-1 CATSDWATDTQYF
14 TRBJ1-2 TRBV7-2 CASSLVGGNYGYTF
11 TRBJ2-3 TRBV29-1 CSVEPADTQYF
16 TRBJ1-3 TRBV7-8 CASSLLSRGSGNTIYF
11 TRBJ2-7 TRBV28 CASRTGYEQYF
15 TRBJ2-1 TRBV6-5 CASGVAGTYDNEQFF
13 TRBJ2-3 TRBV6-2/TRBV6-3 CASSYVVAGTQYF
12 TRBJ2-5 TRBV18 CASSSTEETQYF
15 TRBJ1-2 TRBV27 CASSLNNLAYQGYTF
13 TRBJ1-2 TRBV7-2 CASSLGTSYGYTF
13 TRBJ2-1 TRBV23-1 CASSQEGDNEQFF
15 TRBJ2-5 TRBV28 CASSFRTPLGETQYF
16 TRBJ2-2 TRBV7-6 CASSLGGRGSTGELFF
16 TRBJ2-2 TRBV6-6 CASTPAGGAPTGELFF